Following are 23 T cell receptor beta chains from one sample sequenced in a study of CD8 T cells in ankylosing spondylitis. The antigens these receptors bind are not known. Study observations and caveats: Seven to nine highly homologous variants formed a TCR beta motif that appeared characteristic of ankylosing spondylitis blood.

TCRdb reprocessed the 5' RACE reads via MiXCR and lists one record per CDR3 protein. This sample has under 450,000 distinct CDR3 sequences, with over 15% found just once. Source material: blood, either unsorted or a sorted T cell fraction (not recorded which). These receptors were obtained from a male donor with ankylosing spondylitis.

The CDR3 spells CSAARLGADTQYF. CDR3 DNA: TGCAGCGCCGCCCGTCTGGGGGCAGATACGCAGTATTTT. The chain recombines TRBV29-1 with TRBJ2-3; D may correspond to TRBD1 or TRBD2 (5 bases each). There are 13 residues in the CDR3. Trimming stripped 7 bases from V and 4 bases from J, with 15 bases between. CDR1 SQVTM and CDR2 ANQGSEA come from the germline V gene.

V and J are TRBV4-3 and TRBJ2-3; 7 nucleotides match TRBD1. CDR1 LGHNA and CDR2 YSLEER come from the germline V gene. Unmatched junction bases numbered 12, after V lost 0 bases and J lost 3 bases. This CDR3 has 18 amino acids. The CDR3 loop is CASSQEGGLLDGTDTQYF. The CDR3 DNA follows: TGCGCCAGCAGCCAAGAAGGGGGCTTACTAGATGGGACAGATACGCAGTATTTT.

This clonotype was detected only a few times. The chain has TRBV12-3 or TRBV12-4 and TRBJ2-3; TRBD2 might be the D (6 bases). Trimming cost V 4 bases and J 6 bases, with 11 bases left between them. The length of the CDR3 is 13 residues. The chain's CDR3 is CASSSRLVDTQYF. The DNA of the CDR3 is TGTGCCAGCAGTTCACGACTAGTTGATACGCAGTATTTT.

The chain is built from TRBV6-2 or TRBV6-3 and TRBJ1-1; D possibly corresponds to TRBD1 (5 bases). The V gene lost 6 bases and the J gene lost 0 bases, with 8 bases spanning the gap. The CDR3 extends over 13 amino acids. In germline, CDR1 is MNHEY, CDR2 SVGEGT. The CDR3: CASRNRLNTEAFF. CDR3 in DNA: TGTGCCAGCAGAAACAGGCTGAACACTGAAGCTTTCTTT.

The chain is built from TRBV5-6 and TRBJ1-2, with 7 nucleotides matching TRBD1. CDR1 SGHDT and CDR2 YYEEEE come from the germline V gene. Losses at the gene ends were 0 bases for V and 4 bases for J; bases not matched to a gene: 9. CDR3 length equals 16 residues. This CDR3 is CASSLVDRDLGYGYTF. CDR3 nucleotides: TGTGCCAGCAGCTTGGTAGACAGGGATTTGGGCTATGGCTACACCTTC.

The chain recombines TRBV6-5 with TRBJ2-7, with D unclear. From germline, CDR1 is MNHEY and CDR2 SVGAGI. Trimming stripped 6 bases from V and 2 bases from J, with 14 bases between. The length of the CDR3 is 14 residues. The CDR3 coding sequence is TGTGCCAGCAGCTTTCTCGGATATACCTACGAGCAGTACTTC. Its protein product is CASSFLGYTYEQYF.

The sample holds a few counts of this clonotype. CDR3 amino acids: CASSPRTSLNTQYF. The DNA for the CDR3 is TGTGCCAGCTCACCAAGGACTAGCCTAAATACGCAGTATTTT. The rearrangement links TRBV18 to TRBJ2-3; 8 bases are a match to TRBD2. The V and J ends lost 2 bases and 7 bases, in that order; junction bases with no gene match: 5. The germline V gene encodes CDR1 KGHSH and CDR2 LQKENI. This CDR3 has 14 residues.

This chain uses TRBV10-3 with TRBJ1-3; D gene ambiguous. V dropped 4 bases and J dropped 1 base, with 5 bases sitting between them. CDR1 and CDR2 from the germline V gene are ENHRY and SYGVKD. CDR3 length: 13 amino acids. CDR3 sequence: CAISGGSGNTIYF. The CDR3 bases are TGTGCCATCAGTGGAGGGTCTGGAAACACCATATATTTT.

V gene TRBV2 combines with J gene TRBJ2-1; perhaps TRBD2 as D (6 bases). Germline values: CDR1 SNHLY, CDR2 FYNNEI. V lost 6 bases, J lost 7 bases, and 13 bases lay in between. This CDR3 contains 13 residues. The chain's CDR3 is CASSEIGTNEQFF. The CDR3 DNA reads TGTGCCAGCAGCGAGATAGGGACTAATGAGCAGTTCTTC. Drawing the rest from reference TRBV2 and TRBJ2-1, the complete variable domain is EPEVTQTPSHQVTQMGQEVILRCVPISNHLYFYWYRQILGQKVEFLVSFYNNEISEKSEIFDDQFSVERPDGSNFTLKIRSTKLEDSAMYFCASSEIGTNEQFFGPGTRLTVL.

The CDR3 sequence: CASSIGRRGGGRFF. CDR3 sequence (DNA): TGTGCCAGTAGTATAGGCCGGCGGGGTGGGGGAAGGTTCTTC. The chain joins TRBV19 to TRBJ2-1; a weak D match, TRBD2 (6 bases). Per germline, CDR1 LNHDA and CDR2 SQIVND (reference sequence). This CDR3 comprises 14 residues. Trimming cost V 1 base and J 15 bases, with 19 bases left between them. Using reference TRBV19 and TRBJ2-1 for the parts outside the CDR3, the full variable domain is DGGITQSPKYLFRKEGQNVTLSCEQNLNHDAMYWYRQDPGQGLRLIYYSQIVNDFQKGDIAEGYSVSREKKESFPLTVTSAQKNPTAFYLCASSIGRRGGGRFFGPGTRLTVL.

This chain uses TRBV3-1 with TRBJ2-4; D unclear. Trimming cost V 1 base and J 8 bases, with 6 bases left between them. Germline V CDR1 and CDR2: LGHDT, YNNKEL (reference sequence). CDR3 length: 12 amino acids. CDR3: CASSQGDHIQYF. The CDR3 DNA follows: TGTGCCAGCAGCCAAGGGGATCACATTCAGTACTTC.

The chain combines TRBV7-8 with TRBJ2-3; 15 bases match TRBD2. With V trimmed by 5 bases and J by 0 bases, 9 bases remained unmatched. CDR3 length equals 19 residues. Germline V CDR1 and CDR2: SGHVS, FQNEAQ. CDR3 protein: CASSRTSGGAPTSTDTQYF. The CDR3 nucleotides read TGTGCCAGCAGCCGGACTAGCGGGGGGGCACCGACTAGCACAGATACGCAGTATTTT.

This clonotype has only a few counts. The chain is built from TRBV12-3 or TRBV12-4 and TRBJ2-1; possible D gene TRBD2, 6 bases. This CDR3 has 13 amino acids. Trimming shortened V by 1 base and J by 9 bases, and 10 bases separated the two germline ends. In DNA form, the CDR3 reads TGTGCCAGCAGTTTAGTTCGCGGGGTTGAGCAGTTCTTC. It specifies CASSLVRGVEQFF.

This clonotype was observed once. The rearrangement joins TRBV5-1 to TRBJ2-7; TRBD1 matches 10 bases. This CDR3 spans 15 amino acids. With V trimmed by 4 bases and J by 3 bases, 7 bases remained unmatched. Germline V lookup: CDR1 SGHRS, CDR2 YFSETQ. In nucleotides, the CDR3 is TGCGCCAGCAGCCCCGGACAGGGGGAGATCTACGAGCAGTACTTC. As protein: CASSPGQGEIYEQYF.

The genes are TRBV5-4 and TRBJ2-3; TRBD2 might be the D (6 bases). With 4 bases removed from V and 3 bases from J, the gap between germline ends came to 15 bases. Germline V lookup: CDR1 SGHNT, CDR2 YYREEE (reference sequence). The CDR3 runs to 15 residues. CDR3: CASSPPRGRTDTQYF. The CDR3, as DNA: TGTGCCAGCAGCCCGCCCCGGGGGAGGACAGATACGCAGTATTTT.

The chain uses TRBV2 and TRBJ2-2, with D possibly being TRBD2 (6 bases). From germline, CDR1 is SNHLY and CDR2 FYNNEI. This CDR3 has 16 amino acids. The V end lost 6 bases, the J end lost 2 bases, and 16 bases lay between the germline ends. In nucleotides, the CDR3 is TGTGCCAGCAGCCCAAGGGAGGCCATTAACACCGGGGAGCTGTTTTTT. It specifies CASSPREAINTGELFF.

This clonotype was recorded at least ten times. This chain joins TRBV6-2 or TRBV6-3 and TRBJ2-1; 8 nucleotides align to TRBD2. Germline CDR1 MNHEY, CDR2 SVGEGT. The length of the CDR3 is 16 residues. Germline trimming cut 4 bases from V and 1 base from J; bases unmatched to any gene: 6. The CDR3 loop reads CASSLRTSRSYNEQFF. CDR3 DNA sequence: TGTGCCAGCAGTTTAAGGACTAGCCGTTCCTACAATGAGCAGTTCTTC.

This chain joins TRBV4-3 and TRBJ2-6; TRBD2 might be the D (6 bases). The CDR3 extends over 19 amino acids. Germline values: CDR1 LGHNA, CDR2 YSLEER. Trimming shortened V by 0 bases and J by 2 bases, and 17 bases separated the two germline ends. CDR3: CASSQDLLGGGTGANVLTF. CDR3 in DNA: TGCGCCAGCAGCCAAGATCTTCTTGGTGGAGGGACTGGGGCCAACGTCCTGACTTTC.

This clonotype was counted a few times. This sequence joins TRBV7-9 and TRBJ1-2; unclear D gene. Per germline, CDR1 SEHNR and CDR2 FQNEAQ (reference sequence). The CDR3 contains 15 residues. Deletions cut 5 bases from V and 4 bases from J, with 17 bases between. CDR3 protein: CASSGKFSEGYGYTF. DNA of the CDR3: TGTGCCAGCAGCGGTAAATTCAGCGAGGGCTATGGCTACACCTTC.

This clonotype was picked up a small number of times. This CDR3 is CASSPEDRRIEETQYF. DNA of the CDR3: TGTGCCAGCAGCCCTGAAGACAGGAGAATCGAAGAGACCCAGTACTTC. The genes are TRBV7-9 and TRBJ2-5; maybe TRBD1 (6 bases). The CDR3 runs to 16 residues. Germline lookup yields CDR1 SEHNR and CDR2 FQNEAQ (reference sequence). V lost 5 bases, J lost 3 bases, and 19 bases lay in between. The variable domain in full, with the rest retrieved from reference TRBV7-9 and TRBJ2-5, is DTGVSQNPRHKITKRGQNVTFRCDPISEHNRLYWYRQTLGQGPEFLTYFQNEAQLEKSRLLSDRFSAERPKGSFSTLEIQRTEQGDSAMYLCASSPEDRRIEETQYFGPGTRLLVL.

The rearrangement uses TRBV4-1 and TRBJ1-6; 11 positions agree with TRBD1. CDR3 size: 15 residues. The V gene's germline CDR1 is MGHRA and CDR2 YSYEKL. Unmatched junction bases numbered 4, after V lost 5 bases and J lost 7 bases. The CDR3 reads CASSNRDRGNSPLHF. The DNA for the CDR3 is TGCGCCAGCAGCAACCGGGACAGGGGGAATTCACCCCTCCACTTT.

The chain carries TRBV10-2 and TRBJ2-7, with D possibly being TRBD1 (6 bases). The CDR3 loop spans 12 amino acids. Per germline, CDR1 WSHSY and CDR2 SAAADI. The V end was cut by 7 bases, the J end by 3 bases, with 10 bases between. The chain's CDR3 is CASIGGFYEQYF. Here the CDR3 DNA reads TGCGCCAGCATAGGGGGTTTCTACGAGCAGTACTTC.

The chain carries TRBV6-1 and TRBJ2-5; a possible D gene is TRBD1 (5 bases). V shed 5 bases and J shed 4 bases, with 14 bases lying between them. The CDR3 extends over 14 amino acids. Germline V lookup: CDR1 MNHNS, CDR2 SASEGT. In DNA form, the CDR3 reads TGTGCCAGCAGTCCCAAGAAGGGGATAGAGACCCAGTACTTC. It encodes CASSPKKGIETQYF.